This TCR beta chain was captured by sequencing in a study of cytomegalovirus exposure and HLA in healthy donors. These donors counted as nominally healthy when sampled, but unrecorded immune exposures were likely. Study-level points and caveats: V segments that were indistinguishable, TRBV6-2 and TRBV6-3 among them, were omitted from analysis. A later analysis appeared to link common viral pathogens to several of the most significant clusters. Trimming of TCR beta V- and J-genes showed a link, identified in a later analysis, to a missense DCLRE1C variant.

The PCR contained 60 Vbeta and 13 Jbeta primers. Generated by immunoSEQ multiplex PCR, the TCRdb table keeps only in-frame clones and is missing some. Of fewer than 200,000 clones detected, about four fifths appear once; the ten largest clones hold roughly 13%. Regarding this clone: Its target is unknown.

V lost 5 bases, J lost 4 bases, and 4 bases stayed unmatched. The CDR3 consists of 14 residues. Germline V CDR1 and CDR2: MNHEY, SMNVEV (reference sequence). The sequence came from a woman in her fifties or sixties in good health and CMV-seronegative. The J gene is TRBJ2-7, the V gene TRBV27; 11 nucleotides match TRBD2. Sequencing was done on a sample of PBMCs. CDR3 residues: CASSVAGGGYEQYF. The CDR3 region has the DNA TGTGCCAGCAGTGTAGCGGGAGGGGGGTACGAGCAGTACTTC.